Listed here are 19 T cell receptor beta chains from one sample, sequenced in a study of T cells after yellow fever vaccination. TCRdb redid the calling of the 5' RACE reads with MiXCR, one entry per CDR3 protein. The table shows 250,000 to 400,000 distinct CDR3 sequences, with approximately 4.3% occurring only once. This specimen consisted of PBMCs, obtained 15 days after the yellow fever booster vaccination. The receptors come from a man aged 18 to 29 who received the YFV17D yellow fever vaccine.

This clonotype has ten or more counts. The J gene is TRBJ2-5, the V gene TRBV5-1; the D is unclear. V lost 5 bases to trimming and J lost 5 bases, with 13 bases between them. The CDR3 runs to 13 residues. Germline loops: CDR1 SGHRS, CDR2 YFSETQ. CDR3 amino acids: CASSSTEEETQYF. DNA of the CDR3: TGCGCCAGCAGTTCCACAGAGGAGGAGACCCAGTACTTC.

This clonotype was picked up a small number of times. This chain connects TRBV4-3 to TRBJ2-3; perhaps TRBD2 as D (7 bases). Trimming shortened V by 5 bases and J by 4 bases, and 22 bases separated the two germline ends. The CDR3 sequence is 17 residues long. Germline CDR1 and CDR2: LGHNA and YSLEER. CDR3 in DNA: TGCGCCAGCAGCGCGGGATGGGGGGGGGCAGTGGCAGATACGCAGTATTTT. Translation gives CASSAGWGGAVADTQYF.

This clonotype was observed at least ten times. The rearrangement joins TRBV20-1 to TRBJ2-3, with D perhaps given as TRBD1 or TRBD2 (6 bases each). The germline V gene encodes CDR1 DFQATT and CDR2 SNEGSKA (reference sequence). This CDR3 region has 13 residues. V was trimmed by 8 bases and J by 5 bases, leaving 17 bases between them. The CDR3 sequence: CSSHGGPGDTQYF. CDR3 DNA sequence: TGCAGTTCACATGGGGGGCCTGGAGATACGCAGTATTTT.

The chain is built from TRBV18 and TRBJ2-5; TRBD1 aligns across 7 bases. Germline lookup yields CDR1 KGHSH and CDR2 LQKENI. V gave up 3 bases and J gave up 3 bases; unmatched junction bases: 7. CDR3 length: 15 residues. CDR3 amino acids: CASSPPGQTKETQYF. The DNA of the CDR3 is TGTGCCAGCTCACCCCCGGGACAGACGAAAGAGACCCAGTACTTC.

J is TRBJ1-2 and V is TRBV20-1; 8 bases line up with TRBD1. CDR3 length: 14 residues. The V gene's germline CDR1 is DFQATT and CDR2 SNEGSKA (reference sequence). The V and J ends lost 1 base and 7 bases, in that order; junction bases with no gene match: 8. The CDR3 sequence: CSARGGTGWSGYTF. In DNA form, the CDR3 reads TGCAGTGCTAGAGGGGGGACAGGATGGAGTGGCTACACCTTC.

The J gene is TRBJ2-1, the V gene TRBV7-9, with 9 bases matching TRBD1. Germline CDR1 is SEHNR and CDR2 is FQNEAQ (reference sequence). V trimming: 5 bases; J trimming: 7 bases; junction bases outside the gene matches: 6. This CDR3 is 14 amino acids long. The CDR3 nucleotides read TGTGCCAGCAGCAATTACAGGGGGCTGAATGAGCAGTTCTTC. Amino acids: CASSNYRGLNEQFF.

Regarding this clonotype: A much bigger clone sits one base away, suggesting this may be a read error. The rearrangement links TRBV7-9 to TRBJ2-1; 7 nucleotides align to TRBD2. This CDR3 has 14 amino acids. Per germline, CDR1 SEHNR and CDR2 FQNEAQ (reference sequence). The CDR3 DNA reads as TGTGCCGGCAGCTTGAGCGGGGTGTACAATGAGCAGTTCTTC. Its protein product is CAGSLSGVYNEQFF.

This chain uses TRBV13 with TRBJ1-2; D is uncertain. The CDR3 covers 17 residues. The germline V and J ends were trimmed by 5 bases and 4 bases, with 23 bases remaining between them. CDR1 is PRHDT and CDR2 is FYEKMQ in the germline V gene (reference sequence). The CDR3 DNA reads as TGTGCCAGCAGCCCCCGCGGGTCTTCGGGCACCCTCTATGGCTACACCTTC. This translates into CASSPRGSSGTLYGYTF.

This chain's CDR3 is CASSFHRGRLNTGELFF. The CDR3 nucleotides are TGTGCCAGCAGCTTCCACAGGGGGCGGTTGAACACCGGGGAGCTGTTTTTT. V is TRBV7-9 and J is TRBJ2-2, with TRBD1 identical over 9 bases. The CDR3 totals 17 residues. Trimming at V came to 3 bases and at J to 1 base, leaving 6 bases not matched to a gene. Per germline, CDR1 SEHNR and CDR2 FQNEAQ (reference sequence).

Many counts were recorded for this clonotype. V is TRBV6-5 and J is TRBJ2-7; TRBD1 is a possible D gene (6 bases). V lost 5 bases to trimming and J lost 6 bases, with 17 bases between them. There are 14 residues in the CDR3. Germline V lookup: CDR1 MNHEY, CDR2 SVGAGI. The CDR3 reads CASSRGTGMSEQYF. As DNA, the CDR3 is TGTGCCAGCAGTAGGGGAACAGGGATGTCCGAGCAGTACTTC.

The chain uses TRBV4-3 and TRBJ2-5; D is unresolved. The V end was cut by 10 bases, the J end by 2 bases, with 14 bases between. The CDR3 extends over 13 amino acids. Germline-derived CDR1 and CDR2 are LGHNA and YSLEER. The CDR3 here is CATPDLPQETQYF. The CDR3 coding sequence is TGCGCCACCCCAGACTTGCCACAAGAGACCCAGTACTTC.

At least ten counts were recorded for this clonotype. The gene calls are TRBV7-9 and TRBJ1-2; D is perhaps TRBD1 (6 bases). Germline CDR1 reads SEHNR; CDR2 reads FQNEAQ (reference sequence). V lost 5 bases to trimming and J lost 9 bases, with 16 bases between them. The CDR3 is 13 amino acids. The DNA for the CDR3 is TGTGCCAGCAGCCTCCGGGACAATTATAGCTACACCTTC. Translation gives CASSLRDNYSYTF.

This clonotype was seen more than once but under ten times. This chain links TRBV12-3 or TRBV12-4 with TRBJ2-7; D perhaps matches TRBD2 (5 bases). The V gene lost 1 base and the J gene lost 3 bases, with 13 bases spanning the gap. CDR3 size: 15 residues. The CDR3 nucleotides are TGTGCCAGCAGTTTAGAAGGTGGACTCGACTACGAGCAGTACTTC. The encoded protein is CASSLEGGLDYEQYF.

In this sample, this clonotype turned up a few times. The rearrangement joins TRBV10-3 to TRBJ2-1; 13 bases are a match to TRBD2. From germline, CDR1 is ENHRY and CDR2 SYGVKD. With V trimmed by 6 bases and J by 0 bases, 11 bases remained unmatched. The CDR3 has 19 residues. The CDR3 bases are TGTGCCATCAGCGCCCCGGGACTAGCGGGACTGAGCTCCTACAATGAGCAGTTCTTC. Residues: CAISAPGLAGLSSYNEQFF.

This clonotype was recorded at least ten times. V usage is TRBV4-3 and J usage is TRBJ1-4; no clear D. The CDR3 covers 16 residues. Trimming removed 0 bases from V and 8 bases from J, with 16 bases in between. The germline V gene encodes CDR1 LGHNA and CDR2 YSLEER. The CDR3, as DNA: TGCGCCAGCAGCCAAGAGGCGCCGGGTGGAGCCGAAAAACTGTTTTTT. Protein: CASSQEAPGGAEKLFF.

This chain joins TRBV11-2 and TRBJ2-7, with D uncertain. CDR3 size: 14 residues. Trimming pared 1 base from V and 0 bases from J, leaving 7 bases between. Looked up from germline, CDR1 is SGHAT and CDR2 is FQNNGV. The CDR3 nucleotides are TGTGCCAGCAGCTTAGCTTGGAGCTCCTACGAGCAGTACGTC. Translated: CASSLAWSSYEQYV.

The V and J genes are TRBV6-1 and TRBJ1-4; D perhaps matches TRBD1 (5 bases). V gave up 4 bases and J gave up 8 bases, with 17 bases separating them. Germline-derived CDR1 and CDR2 are MNHNS and SASEGT. CDR3 length: 15 residues. Here the CDR3 reads CASSAGWGREEKLFF. The CDR3 nucleotides are TGTGCCAGCAGTGCTGGTTGGGGCAGGGAGGAAAAACTGTTTTTT.

This clonotype was detected ten times or more. This chain uses TRBV6-1 with TRBJ2-1, with a tentative D call TRBD1 (7 bases). Germline values: CDR1 MNHNS, CDR2 SASEGT. The CDR3 spans 14 residues. V gave up 7 bases and J gave up 7 bases, with 17 bases separating them. DNA of the CDR3: TGTGCCAGCAAGGCGGGGACAGTGGGGAATGAGCAGTTCTTC. Protein product: CASKAGTVGNEQFF.

This clonotype showed up many times. The rearrangement links TRBV4-3 to TRBJ1-4; no firm D call. The CDR3 has 15 residues. Deletions cut 4 bases from V and 4 bases from J, with 13 bases between. Per the germline V gene, CDR1 is LGHNA and CDR2 is YSLEER. This chain's CDR3 is CASSRIPRFNEKLFF. The DNA of the CDR3 is TGCGCCAGCAGCCGAATCCCCCGGTTTAATGAAAAACTGTTTTTT.